Each of the 10 T cell receptor beta chains below was sequenced from the same sample in a study of cytomegalovirus exposure and HLA in healthy donors. 60 Vbeta and 13 Jbeta primers were used in PCR. Here immunoSEQ multiplex PCR was the method, and the copy in TCRdb shows in-frame clones only, minus some. Altogether about 130,000 clones are present, 80% to 90% being singletons, with the ten largest covering more than 4%. Sequenced input: PBMCs. These receptors were taken from a woman aged 30 to 39 in good health and CMV-seronegative.

The chain combines TRBV28 with TRBJ2-7; D perhaps matches TRBD1 (5 bases). The V and J ends lost 2 bases and 4 bases respectively, with 9 bases between them. Germline V CDR1 and CDR2: MDHEN, SYDVKM. The CDR3 sequence is 13 residues long. The CDR3 protein is CASSLTGDYEQYF. The DNA of the CDR3 is TGTGCCAGCAGTTTAACAGGAGATTACGAGCAGTACTTC.

This clone was detected only a few times. The chain joins TRBV5-1 to TRBJ1-1; D might be TRBD1 (5 bases). The germline V gene encodes CDR1 SGHRS and CDR2 YFSETQ. V was shortened by 4 bases and J by 0 bases, with 7 bases between the two germline ends. The CDR3 totals 13 residues. The CDR3 sequence: CASSVQVNTEAFF. The CDR3 DNA sequence: TGCGCCAGCAGCGTACAGGTGAACACTGAAGCTTTCTTT.

V gene TRBV27 combines with J gene TRBJ1-1, with TRBD1 identical over 8 bases. The CDR3 runs to 14 residues. Trimming took 6 bases from V and 1 from J; bases not matched to a gene: 4. Germline lookup yields CDR1 MNHEY and CDR2 SMNVEV (reference sequence). CDR3 DNA: TGTGCCAGCAGACGGGACAGGCCGAACACTGAAGCTTTCTTT. Its translation is CASRRDRPNTEAFF.

The chain links TRBV7-9 to TRBJ2-3; 9 nucleotides agree with TRBD1. After removal of 5 bases from V and 0 bases from J, the junction contained 3 bases not matched to a gene. The CDR3 sequence is 15 residues long. CDR1 SEHNR and CDR2 FQNEAQ come from the germline V gene (reference sequence). The CDR3 is CASSPGTGSTDTQYF. CDR3 in DNA: TGTGCCAGCAGCCCCGGGACAGGGAGCACAGATACGCAGTATTTT.

This chain uses TRBV13 with TRBJ1-6; no clear D gene. The germline gives CDR1 PRHDT, CDR2 FYEKMQ (reference sequence). V shed 0 bases and J shed 3 bases, with 9 bases lying between them. The CDR3 spans 16 residues. In DNA, the CDR3 is TGTGCCAGCAGCTTAGGGTCCAGGTTCTATAATTCACCCCTCCACTTT. This encodes CASSLGSRFYNSPLHF.

This chain joins TRBV21-1 and TRBJ1-2; the table names TRBD1, a call not compared with the DNA. TRBV21-1 is designated a pseudogene. CDR3 length: 15 amino acids. The CDR3 DNA follows: TGTGCCAGCAGCAACAAAGGACAGATACTATGGGGCTACACCTTC. Translating it yields CASSNKGQILWGYTF.

The J gene is TRBJ2-7, the V gene TRBV7-8, with 8 bases fitting TRBD1. Germline values: CDR1 SGHVS, CDR2 FQNEAQ. V was clipped by 5 bases and J by 6 bases; unmatched bases: 12. The CDR3 runs to 15 residues. The CDR3 DNA is TGTGCCAGCAGCCCCCTGACGGGACAGGCCTTCGAGCAGTACTTC. Protein: CASSPLTGQAFEQYF.

V usage is TRBV19 and J usage is TRBJ1-5; TRBD1 matches at 7 bases. Trimming cost V 1 base and J 7 bases; bases outside gene matches: 7. This CDR3 is 15 amino acids long. Per the germline V gene, CDR1 is LNHDA and CDR2 is SQIVND (reference sequence). CDR3 protein: CASSIGLDRPQPQHF. The DNA of the CDR3 is TGTGCCAGTAGTATAGGACTGGACAGGCCCCAGCCCCAGCATTTT.

The V call is TRBV5-4, the J call TRBJ2-3; D gene ambiguous. This CDR3 has 14 amino acids. The germline V gene has CDR1 SGHNT and CDR2 YYREEE (reference sequence). V was pared by 6 bases and J by 3 bases, with 14 bases between. For the CDR3, the DNA is TGTGCCAGCACAGAGGTGTTTGGTACAGATACGCAGTATTTT. Its translation is CASTEVFGTDTQYF.

The chain is built from TRBV10-3 and TRBJ2-4; TRBD2 agrees at 9 bases. The CDR3 totals 16 residues. Per germline, CDR1 ENHRY and CDR2 SYGVKD. The J segment lost 6 bases and the V segment lost 2 bases, leaving 8 bases of the junction unmatched. The CDR3 spells CAISEEAAGGLNIQYF. CDR3 nucleotides: TGTGCCATCAGTGAGGAAGCGGCGGGAGGGTTAAACATTCAGTACTTC.